This T cell receptor (beta chain) was documented in a study of blood T cell repertoires in COVID-19 (TCRdb year 2020). About the full investigation: The collaborator samples originated in the United States, Italy and Spain and spanned the acute and convalescent phases of COVID-19. The prospective study material was composed of cDNA or gDNA derived from T cells, B-cell-depleted T cells, or PBMCs. The dataset comprised deeply sampled blood TCRbeta repertoires from subjects exposed to, actively infected with, or recovered from COVID-19. The repertoires were released in a freely available public database intended as a resource for research on the immune response to SARS-CoV-2. Samples came from the ongoing ImmuneRACE study (first 160 participants) plus 1,254 subjects from 6 global collaborators. Sample metadata almost always included a de-identified subject ID, COVID-19 status, age in years and sex. Where available, HLA class I and class II types were obtained from metadata supplied by the sample provider rather than from assay-based typing. The paper as a whole reports these results and caveats: Clinical and demographic metadata were provided uncurated, with the amount varying by source and participant.

As for this clone: It has no known antigen specificity. No base qualities exist here, and no much larger clone lies one base off it.

Participants in the prospective study were enrolled through a virtual design, were aged roughly 18 to 100 years, and lived in 24 United States geographic areas. In the prospective study, cohorts were assigned on the basis of participant-reported clinical history obtained from a screening survey and a study questionnaire. ImmuneRACE Cohort 3 recovered participants were defined by two consecutive negative NP/OP PCR tests, healthcare professional clearance, or symptom resolution. Each participant in the prospective study had whole blood, serum and a nasopharyngeal or oropharyngeal swab collected by mobile phlebotomists. Additional blood draws and questionnaires over a 2-month period could optionally be provided by prospective study participants. Prospective study blood samples were shipped either frozen or at room temperature before DNA extraction. The immunoSEQ Assay, a bias-controlled multiplex PCR, was used to amplify TCRbeta CDR3 regions from genomic DNA. Per the authors' processing: Nucleated cell counts per sample were estimated from amplification of reference gene primers within the assay. To quantify the absolute abundance of each unique TCRbeta CDR3 rearrangement, sequence reads were collapsed and filtered. Productive Simpson clonality was computed per sample as the square root of Simpson's diversity index over productive rearrangements. As stored in TCRdb, this immuneACCESS dataset retains in-frame rearrangements with V and J assigned. A fraction of the clones does not appear; measured against another copy, unresolved V genes explain less than half of the discrepancy, and the remainder lacks a known reason. The DNA gave D and trimming, while V, J and clone size come from that table. The sample table records roughly 300,000 clones; 75% to 95% of these occur just once. Of the sample, 1.1% falls within the top ten clones.

The CDR3 numbers 17 residues from cysteine through phenylalanine. The only DNA kept is the CDR3, 51 bases in frame from the first base. V sheds 3 bases and J sheds 0 bases, leaving 12 bases between their ends. CDR1 and CDR2 (KGHSH, LQKENI) derive from the germline V gene. The sample consisted of PBMCs or T cells enriched from blood (not recorded which). The rearrangement joined TRBV18 to TRBJ1-6; no D segment can be confidently identified. The clonotype comes from a woman aged 25-40 years who had recovered from COVID-19. The sequenced DNA: TGTGCCAGCTCACCCTTTCCCGCCAGCTCCTATAATTCACCCCTCCACTTT. This translates into CASSPFPASSYNSPLHF.